The sample holds many counts of the clone carrying this T cell receptor beta chain. Its specificity is not known. This entry is derived from a study of Graves' ophthalmopathy and Graves' hyperthyroidism. Study-level results: Blood also carried most expanded thyroid clonotypes exceeding 0.001 frequency. The model's ophthalmopathy progression predictions had roughly 65% sensitivity and 72.22% specificity.

The stable label applied to hyperthyroidism with no ophthalmopathy within 18 months of follow-up. TCR beta CDR3 amplification used RNA transcripts. RT-PCR was first run with HTBI primers, then multiplex PCR in a second round. TCRdb called the multiplex PCR reads again in MiXCR, with one record for every CDR3 protein. This sample has a few hundred thousand distinct CDR3 sequences; under 25% occur once, and the top ten carry roughly 3%. The germline V gene has CDR1 SGHTA and CDR2 FQGNSA. This CDR3 comprises 15 residues. The germline V and J ends were trimmed by 1 base and 7 bases, with 17 bases remaining between them.

This rearrangement joins TRBV7-2 to TRBJ2-7; D may correspond to TRBD1 or TRBD2 (5 bases each). Specimen: peripheral blood. This TCR was sampled from a young woman with stable Graves' hyperthyroidism. DNA of the CDR3: TGTGCCAGCAGCTTAGATGGGACGTCGGTGAGGGAGCAGTACTTC. Residues: CASSLDGTSVREQYF.